These T cell receptor beta chains were read from a single sample in a study of blood T cell repertoires in COVID-19. Here immunoSEQ multiplex PCR was the method, and the copy in TCRdb shows in-frame clones only, minus some. The table has some 270,000 clones, 85% to 90% seen once. The material sequenced was PBMCs or T cells enriched from blood (not recorded which). The receptors were sampled from a woman aged 25 to 39 with acute COVID-19. CDR3s include the opening cysteine and the closing phenylalanine or tryptophan. Each record gives: D gene, V gene, J gene, clone size, CDR3 DNA, CDR3 protein. A D gene is named only where the DNA matches it firmly. Some rows have no size entry. The others give once, few or many, or a class for an expanded clone.

TRBD1,TRBV6-2/TRBV6-3,TRBJ2-7,NA,TGTGCCAGCAGTACGGGACAGGGAGGGCACGAGCAGTACTTC,CASSTGQGGHEQYF
TRBD1,TRBV28,TRBJ1-2,few,TGTGCCAGCAGTTTATCAGGGGGCTATGGCTACACCTTC,CASSLSGGYGYTF
NA,TRBV29-1,TRBJ2-3,NA,TGCAGCGTTGAATGGGCAGGGCTGGCAGATACGCAGTATTTT,CSVEWAGLADTQYF
NA,TRBV28,TRBJ2-7,NA,TGTGCCAGCAGTTCTGGTAAGGAGTCAGCCTACGAGCAGTACTTC,CASSSGKESAYEQYF
TRBD1,TRBV28,TRBJ2-7,few,TGTGCCAGCAGATTTACAGGGGGCAGGTCCTACGAGCAGTACTTC,CASRFTGGRSYEQYF
NA,TRBV20-1,TRBJ2-7,NA,TGCAGGTCCGGGACTCAAGACGAGCAGTACTTC,CRSGTQDEQYF
NA,TRBV10-2,TRBJ2-7,NA,TGCGCCAGCAGATCTATAAGAGAAAGCTACGAGCAGTACTTC,CASRSIRESYEQYF
NA,TRBV5-1,TRBJ2-1,once,TGCGCCAGCAGCTTGGAGGAGCGGTATGAGCAGTTCTTC,CASSLEERYEQFF
NA,TRBV28,TRBJ2-2,NA,TGTGCCAGCAGATTCCCCTTGGGGGAGCTGTTTTTT,CASRFPLGELFF
NA,TRBV27,TRBJ2-7,few,TGTGCCAGCAGACTTACCGGGACAGCGGGTATCTACGAGCAGTACTTC,CASRLTGTAGIYEQYF
TRBD2,TRBV28,TRBJ2-7,NA,TGTGCCAGCAGTACGACTAGCGGGGTTGACTACGAGCAGTACTTC,CASSTTSGVDYEQYF
NA,TRBV12-3/TRBV12-4,TRBJ2-7,NA,TGTGCCAGCAGTTTCGGGGATCCCTACGAGCAGTACTTC,CASSFGDPYEQYF
NA,TRBV3-1/TRBV3-2,TRBJ2-5,NA,TGTGCCAGCAGCCACGTGGCCCCCTGGGCCGGCGGGGTGACCCAGTACTTC,CASSHVAPWAGGVTQYF
NA,TRBV3-1/TRBV3-2,TRBJ1-4,NA,TGTGCCAGCAGCCAAGGGCCCCCGGGGGTAGCCAAGAATGAAAAACTGTTTTTT,CASSQGPPGVAKNEKLFF
TRBD1,TRBV27,TRBJ2-7,once,TGTGCCAGCAGTGCCGCCAGGGGGCCCATTTGGGAGCAGTACTTC,CASSAARGPIWEQYF
TRBD1,TRBV18,TRBJ2-1,once,TGTGCCAGCTCACCAGCACAGGGGGACTACAATGAGCAGTTCTTC,CASSPAQGDYNEQFF
TRBD2,TRBV7-8,TRBJ2-3,NA,TGTGCCAGCAGCTTAAGTAGCGGGAGGGCCACAGATACGCAGTATTTT,CASSLSSGRATDTQYF
NA,TRBV9,TRBJ2-7,NA,TGTGCCAGCAGCCCCCCTGACAGCCTCTACGAGCAGTACTTC,CASSPPDSLYEQYF
NA,TRBV28,TRBJ1-5,NA,TGTGCCAGCAGTTTAGGGGGGGGCAGTTTACAGCCCCAGCATTTT,CASSLGGGSLQPQHF
TRBD1,TRBV24-1,TRBJ2-6,few,TGTGCCACCAGTGGTGCAGGGGGCAACTCTGGGGCCAACGTCCTGACTTTC,CATSGAGGNSGANVLTF
NA,TRBV7-2,TRBJ2-1,NA,TGTGCCAGCAATTTGTCTGGGGAGGAGCAGTTCTTC,CASNLSGEEQFF
NA,TRBV9,TRBJ2-1,NA,TGTGCCAGCAGCTTAGACTGGGCTCCCGGGAGCAATGAGCAGTTCTTC,CASSLDWAPGSNEQFF
NA,TRBV27,TRBJ2-3,NA,TGTGCCAGCAGTTTCGGGGGTGGGGATACGCAGTATTTT,CASSFGGGDTQYF
NA,TRBV3-1/TRBV3-2,TRBJ2-7,NA,TGTGCCAGCAGCCCCTCGGCGGGCCGCTACGAGCAGTACTTC,CASSPSAGRYEQYF
NA,TRBV6-6,TRBJ1-2,NA,TGTGCCAGCAGAGGGTATGGGGGCAACTATGGCTACACCTTC,CASRGYGGNYGYTF
TRBD1,TRBV6-4,TRBJ2-7,NA,TGTGCCAGCAGTTCCGGACAGGTCTACTACGAGCAGTACTTC,CASSSGQVYYEQYF
NA,TRBV13,TRBJ2-3,NA,TGTGCCAGCAGCCCCCCGGTCGGGGAGGGGGGCACAGATACGCAGTATTTT,CASSPPVGEGGTDTQYF
NA,TRBV20-1,TRBJ1-3,NA,TGCAGTGCTAGGACAGGAAACACCATATATTTT,CSARTGNTIYF
TRBD1,TRBV7-8,TRBJ2-1,NA,TGTGCCAGCAGCTTGGGGGGGACAGGGTCCCTCAATGAGCAGTTCTTC,CASSLGGTGSLNEQFF
NA,TRBV2,TRBJ2-7,NA,TGTGCCATTCGGGACTACGAGCAGTACTTC,CAIRDYEQYF
TRBD2,TRBV12-5,TRBJ2-1,NA,TGTGCTAGTGGTTTTTTTCGCCCGGGACTAGCGGGAGAGGGGGGGGTTGAGTTTTACAATGAGCAGTTCTTC,CASGFFRPGLAGEGGVEFYNEQFF
TRBD2,TRBV27,TRBJ2-2,NA,TGTGCCAGCAGTGGGGAGACTAGCGGAAACACCGGGGAGCTGTTTTTT,CASSGETSGNTGELFF
NA,TRBV4-1,TRBJ2-7,NA,TGCGCCAGCAGCCAAGTAAATTCAGTTACCTACGAGCAGTACTTC,CASSQVNSVTYEQYF
NA,TRBV9,TRBJ1-1,NA,TGTGCCAGCAGCTTGACAGCGAACACTGAAGCTTTCTTT,CASSLTANTEAFF
NA,TRBV24-1,TRBJ2-3,once,TGTGCCACCAGTGACCCAAGGGGGTTTGTAACAGATACGCAGTATTTT,CATSDPRGFVTDTQYF
NA,TRBV11-1,TRBJ2-6,NA,TGTGCCAGCAGCGAGCCGTTCTCTGGGGCCAACGTCCTGACTTTC,CASSEPFSGANVLTF
TRBD2,TRBV30,TRBJ2-3,NA,TGTGCCTGGAAAGCGGGAGTCCCAGATACGCAGTATTTT,CAWKAGVPDTQYF
TRBD2,TRBV5-1,TRBJ2-7,NA,TGCGCCAGCAGCGCCGGGACTAGCGGGAGAACCCCTTACGAGCAGTACTTC,CASSAGTSGRTPYEQYF
NA,TRBV4-3,TRBJ1-1,once,TGCGCCAGCAGCCAAGTGAACAGTGAAGCTTTCTTT,CASSQVNSEAFF
NA,TRBV19,TRBJ1-5,NA,TGTGCCAGTAGTATCCCAGGGGTTAGCAATCAGCCCCAGCATTTT,CASSIPGVSNQPQHF
NA,TRBV27,TRBJ2-3,NA,TGTGCCAGCAGTTTGCTAGCCTCAGATACGCAGTATTTT,CASSLLASDTQYF
NA,TRBV28,TRBJ1-4,NA,TGTGCCAGCAGTCCCGGGACTCTCGATGAAAAACTGTTTTTT,CASSPGTLDEKLFF
TRBD1,TRBV15,TRBJ1-6,NA,TGTGCCACCAGCGGCGACAGGGGGCCGGGTTCACCCCTCCACTTT,CATSGDRGPGSPLHF
NA,TRBV7-9,TRBJ1-2,NA,TGTGCCAGCACCCTTAGTGGTGACTATGGCTACACCTTC,CASTLSGDYGYTF
NA,TRBV28,TRBJ1-1,NA,TGTGCCAGCAGTTTAGCGTTGGGAGGCACTGAAGCTTTCTTT,CASSLALGGTEAFF
NA,TRBV15,TRBJ1-4,once,TGTGCCACCAGCATTGAGATTGCAACTAATGAAAAACTGTTTTTT,CATSIEIATNEKLFF
NA,TRBV7-8,TRBJ1-4,NA,TGTGCCAGCAGCTTAGCCCGGATGGGCGCAACTAATGAAAAACTGTTTTTT,CASSLARMGATNEKLFF
NA,TRBV7-7,TRBJ2-3,NA,TGTGCCAGCAGCATAGGGCTAGTGGAGGGGGATACGCAGTATTTT,CASSIGLVEGDTQYF
NA,TRBV6-5,TRBJ2-5,NA,TGTGCCAGCAGTTCCCTAGTTACGGAGACCCAGTACTTC,CASSSLVTETQYF
TRBD1,TRBV19,TRBJ1-5,NA,TGTGCCAGTAGTATACAGGGGACAGGGCCGAGCAATCAGCCCCAGCATTTT,CASSIQGTGPSNQPQHF
TRBD1,TRBV29-1,TRBJ1-1,once,TGCAGTTGCCGGGACAGTGAAGCTTTCTTT,CSCRDSEAFF
NA,TRBV7-6,TRBJ2-5,NA,TGTGCCAGCAGCTTAGGCTTTGGACTCAAAGAGACCCAGTACTTC,CASSLGFGLKETQYF
NA,TRBV30,TRBJ1-5,NA,TGTGCCTGGAGTGTACAGGGTTATCAGCCCCAGCATTTT,CAWSVQGYQPQHF
NA,TRBV19,TRBJ2-7,NA,TGTGCCAGTAGTATCGGCAGCTCCGGGAACTCCTACGAGCAGTACTTC,CASSIGSSGNSYEQYF
TRBD1,TRBV11-3,TRBJ2-2,NA,TGTGCCAGCAGCCCTGGACAGGGTTGGCCCGGGGAGCTGTTTTTT,CASSPGQGWPGELFF
TRBD2,TRBV28,TRBJ2-2,NA,TGTGCCAGCAGCCCTTGGCGGGGGGACTTCCTAGAGCTGTTTTTT,CASSPWRGDFLELFF
NA,TRBV27,TRBJ2-5,few,TGTGCCAGTACCCTATCGGGTTCAGCGGTAGAGACCCAGTACTTC,CASTLSGSAVETQYF
NA,TRBV19,TRBJ1-2,few,TGTGCCAGTTCTCTTGCCTCGGACTATGGCTACACCTTC,CASSLASDYGYTF
NA,TRBV6-4,TRBJ2-3,once,TGTGCCAGCAGCCTCGAGGGTAGCGTGGACCCGGGGACGCAGTATTTT,CASSLEGSVDPGTQYF
TRBD1,TRBV7-3,TRBJ2-3,NA,TGTGCCAGCAGCTCCCAGGGGGCGCTTGGGTTAAGCACAGATACGCAGTATTTT,CASSSQGALGLSTDTQYF